Listed here are 19 T cell receptor beta chains from one sample, sequenced in a study of blood T cell repertoires in COVID-19. Sequenced by immunoSEQ multiplex PCR; TCRdb stores in-frame clones only, minus some. This repertoire shows 150,000 to 200,000 clones, roughly 84% found once; its top ten account for more than 6.5%. The material sequenced was PBMCs or T cells enriched from blood (not recorded which). These receptors all stem from a woman in her fifties or sixties who had recovered from COVID-19.

J is TRBJ1-2 and V is TRBV6-6; TRBD1 is a possible D gene (6 bases). Per germline, CDR1 MNHNY and CDR2 SVGAGI (reference sequence). Trimming stripped 1 base from V and 0 bases from J, with 12 bases between. CDR3 length: 16 amino acids. The CDR3 nucleotides are TGTGCCAGCAGTTACTGGCAGGGGCCGGCTAACTATGGCTACACCTTC. Translating it yields CASSYWQGPANYGYTF.

The genes are TRBV11-2 and TRBJ2-1, with 7 positions matching TRBD1. Germline values: CDR1 SGHAT, CDR2 FQNNGV. This CDR3 is built from 14 residues. The V gene end was trimmed by 5 bases and the J gene end by 4 bases; junction bases not matched to a gene: 5. CDR3 residues: CASSDRQGYNEQFF. CDR3 coding DNA: TGTGCCAGCAGCGATCGACAGGGTTACAATGAGCAGTTCTTC.

This chain links TRBV12-3 or TRBV12-4 with TRBJ1-2, with TRBD1 as a possible D gene (5 bases). The CDR3 spans 13 residues. V gave up 11 bases and J gave up 7 bases, with 20 bases separating them. The DNA of the CDR3 is TGTGCCTGCCTCCGGCAGGGTGTGTTTGGCTACACCTTC. It translates to CACLRQGVFGYTF.

The rearrangement links TRBV23-1 to TRBJ2-7; D is possibly TRBD1 (6 bases). TRBV23-1 is known as an ORF, though its function is uncertain. The CDR3 has 18 residues. V lost 2 bases, J lost 6 bases, and 26 bases lay in between. The CDR3 nucleotides are TGCGCCAGCAGTCAAAGAGTGGGGCACAGGGCTCCTATTTGCGAGCAGTACTTC. It specifies CASSQRVGHRAPICEQYF.

The chain carries TRBV28 and TRBJ1-4, with 8 bases fitting TRBD1. V lost 2 bases and J lost 7; bases outside the gene matches: 6. Germline V lookup: CDR1 MDHEN, CDR2 SYDVKM. This CDR3 region has 15 residues. CDR3 sequence: CASSLTGTGGEKLFF. The CDR3 coding sequence is TGTGCCAGCAGTTTAACCGGGACAGGTGGTGAAAAACTGTTTTTT.

The chain recombines TRBV7-6 with TRBJ1-1; the match to TRBD1 covers 7 bases. Trimming took 5 bases from V and 1 from J; bases not matched to a gene: 7. Germline V gene data show CDR1 as SGHVS and CDR2 as FNYEAQ. The CDR3 runs to 15 residues. CDR3 DNA sequence: TGTGCCAGCAGCCCAACGACAGGGTGGAACACTGAAGCTTTCTTT. As protein: CASSPTTGWNTEAFF.

The chain is built from TRBV4-2 and TRBJ2-7; possibly TRBD2 for D (6 bases). From germline, CDR1 is LGHNA and CDR2 YNFKEQ. CDR3 size: 15 residues. V shed 0 bases and J shed 6 bases, with 15 bases lying between them. Written as DNA, the CDR3 is TGTGCCAGCAGCCAAGATCGTGGGAGCGGGCGCGAGCAGTACTTC. Translating it yields CASSQDRGSGREQYF.

The chain has TRBV3-1 (or the pseudogene TRBV3-2) and TRBJ1-2; weak D call: TRBD1 (5 bases). The CDR3 is 14 amino acids. Between the trimmed V and J ends, which lost 1 base and 6 bases, there was a span of 12 bases. The germline gives CDR1 LGHDT, CDR2 YNNKEL (reference sequence). The CDR3 DNA follows: TGTGCCAGCAGCCAAGTTGTTTCGGGGGATGGCTACACCTTC. Translating gives CASSQVVSGDGYTF.

This clone was observed once. The chain has TRBV19 and TRBJ1-2; D is unclear. V was pared by 10 bases and J by 0 bases, with 6 bases between. This CDR3 has 11 amino acids. Germline lookup yields CDR1 LNHDA and CDR2 SQIVND (reference sequence). The DNA of the CDR3 is TGTGCCATTCGAGCTAACTATGGCTACACCTTC. This codes for CAIRANYGYTF. The full variable domain, in which reference TRBV19 and TRBJ1-2 provide the parts outside the CDR3, is DGGITQSPKYLFRKEGQNVTLSCEQNLNHDAMYWYRQDPGQGLRLIYYSQIVNDFQKGDIAEGYSVSREKKESFPLTVTSAQKNPTAFYLCAIRANYGYTFGSGTRLTVV.

V usage is TRBV11-3 and J usage is TRBJ2-7; 9 nucleotides line up with TRBD1. J lost 1 base, V lost 1 base, and 2 bases had no gene match. This CDR3 is built from 15 residues. The germline V gene encodes CDR1 SGHNT and CDR2 YENEEA. The CDR3 DNA follows: TGTGCCAGCAGCTTAGGACAGGGGGGATCCTACGAGCAGTACTTC. It codes for CASSLGQGGSYEQYF. Full variable domain (missing parts from reference TRBV11-3 and TRBJ2-7): EAGVVQSPRYKIIEKKQPVAFWCNPISGHNTLYWYLQNLGQGPELLIRYENEEAVDDSQLPKDRFSAERLKGVDSTLKIQPAELGDSAVYLCASSLGQGGSYEQYFGPGTRLTVT.

This chain links TRBV6-1 with TRBJ2-1, with TRBD2 matching over 12 bases. This CDR3 is built from 16 residues. Germline CDR1 reads MNHNS; CDR2 reads SASEGT. V shed 4 bases, J shed 0 bases, and the junction held 1 base outside the gene matches. The CDR3 region has the DNA TGTGCCAGCAGTGCGACTAGCGGGAGCTCCTACAATGAGCAGTTCTTC. Its translation: CASSATSGSSYNEQFF.

J is TRBJ2-7 and V is TRBV27, with TRBD2 matching over 9 bases. V trimming: 2 bases; J trimming: 3 bases; junction bases outside the gene matches: 5. Germline V gene sequence: CDR1 MNHEY, CDR2 SMNVEV (reference sequence). There are 15 residues in the CDR3. CDR3 amino acids: CASSLGASGDYEQYF. CDR3 bases: TGTGCCAGCAGTTTAGGCGCTAGCGGGGACTACGAGCAGTACTTC.

The genes are TRBV5-6 and TRBJ2-7; a possible D gene is TRBD1 (6 bases). This CDR3 has 16 amino acids. V lost 1 base and J lost 0, with 14 bases in between. Germline-derived CDR1 and CDR2 are SGHDT and YYEEEE. The CDR3 coding sequence is TGTGCCAGCAGCTTGTTTAGGGGGTTGCTCTCCTACGAGCAGTACTTC. Its translation is CASSLFRGLLSYEQYF. The full variable domain, its missing parts supplied by reference TRBV5-6 and TRBJ2-7, is DAGVTQSPTHLIKTRGQQVTLRCSPKSGHDTVSWYQQALGQGPQFIFQYYEEEERQRGNFPDRFSGHQFPNYSSELNVNALLLGDSALYLCASSLFRGLLSYEQYFGPGTRLTVT.

V usage is TRBV30 and J usage is TRBJ1-1; 7 positions agree with TRBD1. V was pared by 1 base and J by 3 bases, with 5 bases of the junction left unmatched. CDR1 and CDR2 from the germline V gene are GTSNPN and SVGIG (reference sequence). The CDR3 is 14 residues long. CDR3 sequence (DNA): TGTGCCTGGAGTGCCCGGACAGGCCACACTGAAGCTTTCTTT. This sequence encodes CAWSARTGHTEAFF. Based on the CDR3 plus reference TRBV30 and TRBJ1-1, the full variable domain is SQTIHQWPATLVQPVGSPLSLECTVEGTSNPNLYWYRQAAGRGLQLLFYSVGIGQISSEVPQNLSASRPQDRQFILSSKKLLLSDSGFYLCAWSARTGHTEAFFGQGTRLTVV.

Concerning this clone: Additional DNA sequences in this sample encode the identical CDR3. This chain connects TRBV27 to TRBJ2-3; perhaps TRBD1 as D (6 bases). The CDR3 is 15 amino acids. Trimming cost V 4 bases and J 2 bases, with 13 bases left between them. Germline V gene lookup returns CDR1 MNHEY and CDR2 SMNVEV (reference sequence). The CDR3 sequence: CASSSQGRATDTQYF. CDR3 coding DNA: TGTGCCAGCAGTTCACAGGGTCGTGCCACAGATACGCAGTATTTT.

The V gene is TRBV5-4, the J gene TRBJ1-3, with 9 bases that match TRBD1. J was trimmed by 1 base and V by 0 bases; bases with no gene match: 8. Germline loops: CDR1 SGHNT, CDR2 YYREEE (reference sequence). The length of the CDR3 is 18 residues. DNA for the CDR3: TGTGCCAGCAGCTTGGAGGGACAGGGCTCTCGATCTGGAAACACCATATATTTT. Translating it yields CASSLEGQGSRSGNTIYF.

The rearrangement joins TRBV11-2 to TRBJ2-1; perhaps TRBD2 as D (6 bases). CDR1 SGHAT and CDR2 FQNNGV come from the germline V gene. The CDR3 is 17 residues long. V gave up 4 bases and J gave up 8 bases, with 24 bases separating them. The CDR3 DNA reads as TGTGCCAGCAGCTCCCTGGCAGCGGGTGGGACCTTGGATGAGCAGTTCTTC. It encodes CASSSLAAGGTLDEQFF.

V and J are TRBV7-8 and TRBJ2-1, with TRBD2 matching over 11 bases. The germline V gene has CDR1 SGHVS and CDR2 FQNEAQ. The CDR3 contains 17 residues. Unmatched junction bases numbered 7, after V lost 5 bases and J lost 1 base. The CDR3 DNA follows: TGTGCCAGCAGCCCCGATCTAGCGGGAGGATCCTACAATGAGCAGTTCTTC. Translation: CASSPDLAGGSYNEQFF. The entire variable domain, with the rest obtained from reference TRBV7-8 and TRBJ2-1, is as follows: GAGVSQSPRYKVAKRGQDVALRCDPISGHVSLFWYQQALGQGPEFLTYFQNEAQLDKSGLPSDRFFAERPEGSVSTLKIQRTQQEDSAVYLCASSPDLAGGSYNEQFFGPGTRLTVL.

The chain links TRBV5-6 to TRBJ1-2; 9 bases fit TRBD1. The V segment lost 3 bases and the J segment 8 bases; nucleotides outside the gene matches: 5. The germline V gene has CDR1 SGHDT and CDR2 YYEEEE. CDR3 size: 13 residues. CDR3 sequence reads: CASSSGTGPGYTF. CDR3 DNA sequence: TGTGCCAGCAGCTCCGGGACAGGGCCCGGCTACACCTTC.